The entry below describes one T cell receptor (beta chain). The target of this receptor is not known. No clone much larger than this one lies a single base away; base qualities are absent. Including cysteine and phenylalanine, the CDR3 has 16 amino acids. Here the CDR3 DNA is all that survives: 48 bases in frame from base 1. Reading the germline V gene gives CDR1 SGHRS and CDR2 YFSETQ. At the junction V is shortened by 4 bases and J by 8 bases; bases outside the gene matches: 15. The donors were healthy, HIV-negative adults who had no recently reported acute infections or vaccinations. Every donor was a Caucasian adult living in Nashville, Tennessee, USA. CD4+ T cells were enriched by magnetic negative selection; naive cells were then positively selected on CD45RA, and the negative fraction formed the memory subset. Blood was obtained by leukapheresis, after which PBMCs were separated by Ficoll-Histopaque density gradient centrifugation and cryopreserved in liquid nitrogen vapor phase. Analytical flow cytometry was used to check the purity and quantity of every magnetically sorted T cell population. Genomic DNA was isolated from every sorted fraction and measured by UV absorbance on a Nanodrop 2000c.

Using the deep immunoSEQ assay, multiplex PCR amplified TCR CDR3 regions from genomic DNA. Extracted genomic DNA from each cell subset was spread evenly across all wells of several immunoSEQ 96-well plates, with each plate serving as a replicate. For sorted subsets, roughly 0.2 ug genomic DNA, equal to approximately 30,000 T cell genomes, was loaded into each replicate PCR. The purified libraries were quantified using a Qubit 3.0 fluorometer, sized with a Bioanalyzer 2100, and then quantified again using the KAPA Library Quantification kit. Every immunoSEQ 96-well plate was sequenced on a dedicated single-read 150-cycle Illumina NextSeq 550 flow cell. Turning to the authors' computational methods: The immunoSEQ output contained only junctional sequences without quality scores, so filtering could not match that applied to full-length reads. Sequences were annotated with PyIR, a Python wrapper for IgBLAST v1.9, and V/J genes and CDR3 were assigned using IMGT germline references. Reads were filtered out if the reads had weak V/J assignments (E-value above 1e-6), no CDR3, stop codons, out-of-frame junctions, or ambiguous translated residues. V3J clonotypes were defined as sequences sharing the same inferred V gene, J gene, and CDR3 amino acid sequence. Percentage overlap between repertoires was calculated by dividing the number of shared unique clonotypes by the size of the smaller repertoire. Repertoire richness was assessed with RTK rarefaction, the Chao1 estimator, and Recon v2.1 estimates of unobserved clonotypes. Generation probabilities were computed with OLGA for all TCRbeta clonotypes obtained by the gDNA method from several donors. This immuneACCESS table, as held by TCRdb, lists in-frame sequences with V and J called but not all clones. Of the missing ones, under half trace to an unresolved V gene in checked studies; the others have no known cause. V and J calls and clone size are as listed in that table; D and trimming were resolved from the DNA. This sample holds around 600,000 clones; about 96% were observed only once. The ten largest clonotypes hold about 0.06% of the sample.

The data are from a study of shared clonotypes between healthy human individuals (dated by TCRdb to between 2020 and 2021). Describing the broader study: Two women and three men aged 18 to 49 years were included in the cohort. For each donor, three plates each were used for CD4 naive and CD4 memory, two plates were used for CD8 naive, and one plate was used for CD8 memory. Blood TCR repertoires of a handful of healthy adults were deeply sequenced to estimate repertoire size and the extent of clonotype sharing between individuals. Libraries were prepared and TCR repertoires were sequenced by different laboratories using diverse techniques, in order to increase sequencing depth and limit assay-specific biases. Between about 0.94 and 8.9 billion PBMCs per donor were obtained by leukapheresis. What the work shows at the level of the full study, not this receptor alone: Pairwise subsampling indicated that sequencing depth was expected to affect the degree of clonotype sharing among donors. Compared with non-shared clonotypes, the clonotypes found in all four sorted-subset donors had higher generation probabilities. Because the study included a small number of donors, the genetic and exposure-history diversity represented was limited. Even with the large sequencing depth, rarefaction of the sorted-subset datasets indicated that sequencing was incomplete. Sampling was restricted to blood, and TCR repertoires in tissue are likely to differ from TCR repertoires in blood. Across a handful of donors, roughly 5.1% of naive CD4, around 3.3% of naive CD8, roughly 2.3% of memory CD4, and about 0.4% of memory CD8 clonotypes were shared. Naive subsets generally had larger estimated clonotype richness than memory subsets did.

The sequence came from a woman aged 25 to 45 in good health. Input material: naive CD4+ T cells sorted from blood. The sample's cell subset or site label, decoded: CD45RA+ positively selected. The chain was built from TRBV5-1 and TRBJ2-1, with TRBD2 identical over 7 junction bases. The DNA reads as follows: TGCGCCAGCAGCAAAGGGACTACCCAAGACGGCCATGAGCAGTTCTTC. Translated, this gives CASSKGTTQDGHEQFF.